One sample yielded the 31 T cell receptor beta chains listed below, sequenced in a study of cytomegalovirus exposure and HLA in healthy donors. PCR used 60 Vbeta primers and 13 Jbeta primers. Profiling relied on immunoSEQ multiplex PCR, and the TCRdb table lists in-frame clones only, not all of them. The table lists tens of thousands of clones, around three quarters of them singletons. Sequencing was done on a sample of PBMCs. Source of these receptors: a man younger than 40 in good health and CMV-seropositive.

V gene TRBV28 combines with J gene TRBJ1-5; TRBD1 matches 7 bases. Germline CDR1 MDHEN, CDR2 SYDVKM. The CDR3 has 15 residues. Unmatched junction bases numbered 8, after V lost 3 bases and J lost 6 bases. CDR3 DNA sequence: TGTGCCAGCAGTTTGTTGGCAGGGGGTGGTCAGCCCCAGCATTTT. It is translated as CASSLLAGGGQPQHF.

CDR3 region: CATSSQGQFYGYTF. The CDR3 DNA is TGTGCCACCAGCTCCCAGGGACAGTTCTATGGCTACACCTTC. This sequence joins TRBV15 and TRBJ1-2, with 7 positions matching TRBD1. CDR3 length: 14 residues. Germline V CDR1 and CDR2: LNHNV, YYDKDF (reference sequence). Trimming cost V 5 bases and J 4 bases; bases outside gene matches: 7.

V and J are TRBV7-9 and TRBJ2-1; 9 bases line up with TRBD1. This CDR3 is built from 16 residues. Germline CDR1 is SEHNR and CDR2 is FQNEAQ (reference sequence). Trimming removed 5 bases from V and 4 bases from J; junction bases left unmatched: 9. CDR3 bases: TGTGCCAGCAGCACTTCCGGGACAGGGCTATACAATGAGCAGTTCTTC. Translation: CASSTSGTGLYNEQFF.

This clone came up a few times. V usage is TRBV11-2 and J usage is TRBJ2-2; possible D gene TRBD1, 6 bases. Germline V gives CDR1 SGHAT, CDR2 FQNNGV. There are 16 residues in the CDR3. The V and J ends lost 6 bases and 3 bases respectively, with 17 bases between them. CDR3 bases: TGTGCCAGCAGATATAGTACAGGGTTCGACACCGGGGAGCTGTTTTTT. It translates to CASRYSTGFDTGELFF.

The chain couples TRBV30 to TRBJ2-3, with D possibly matching TRBD1 (6 bases). Germline V gene data show CDR1 as GTSNPN and CDR2 as SVGIG (reference sequence). Trimming took off 2 bases at V and 9 bases at J, with 12 bases between the two ends. The CDR3 has 12 residues. The chain's CDR3 is CAWSPTGGTQYF. Written as DNA, the CDR3 is TGTGCCTGGAGTCCAACTGGGGGCACGCAGTATTTT.

The V call is TRBV6-6, the J call TRBJ1-2, with D possibly TRBD1 on 5 matching bases. Trimming stripped 7 bases from V and 2 bases from J, with 14 bases between. In germline, CDR1 is MNHNY, CDR2 SVGAGI (reference sequence). The CDR3 is made up of 14 amino acids. The CDR3 protein is CASKTQGSNYGYTF. CDR3 DNA sequence: TGTGCCAGCAAAACCCAGGGTAGCAACTATGGCTACACCTTC.

The chain employs TRBV4-1 and TRBJ1-1; 11 bases match TRBD1. The germline V gene encodes CDR1 MGHRA and CDR2 YSYEKL. The CDR3 has 18 residues. The V segment lost 3 bases and the J segment 1 base; nucleotides outside the gene matches: 10. DNA for the CDR3: TGCGCCAGCAGCCAGGCCTCAACCGGGACAGGGGGGAACACTGAAGCTTTCTTT. Protein sequence: CASSQASTGTGGNTEAFF.

The V gene is TRBV10-3, the J gene TRBJ2-1; 10 bases are shared with TRBD2. CDR3 length: 17 amino acids. CDR1 and CDR2 from the germline V gene are ENHRY and SYGVKD. V shed 2 bases, J shed 3 bases, and the junction held 7 bases outside the gene matches. The CDR3: CAISEVAGGILYNEQFF. The CDR3 bases are TGTGCCATCAGTGAGGTAGCGGGGGGCATTCTCTACAATGAGCAGTTCTTC.

The V call is TRBV6-5, the J call TRBJ1-2, with 11 bases aligning to TRBD1. The CDR3 has 13 amino acids. J lost 8 bases, V lost 5 bases, and 4 bases had no gene match. Germline-derived CDR1 and CDR2 are MNHEY and SVGAGI. CDR3 sequence: CASSGQGASGYTF. Here the CDR3 DNA reads TGTGCCAGCAGTGGACAGGGGGCGTCGGGCTACACCTTC.

This sequence joins TRBV5-6 and TRBJ1-2; D is ambiguous. The CDR3 sequence is 14 residues long. CDR1 and CDR2 from the germline V gene are SGHDT and YYEEEE. V lost 0 bases and J lost 8, with 14 bases in between. CDR3 protein: CASSLVHGVDGYTF. CDR3 DNA: TGTGCCAGCAGCTTGGTTCACGGGGTTGACGGCTACACCTTC.

J is TRBJ2-5 and V is TRBV19; TRBD1 aligns across 8 bases. The CDR3 covers 15 residues. J lost 1 base, V lost 5 bases, and 6 bases had no gene match. From germline, CDR1 is LNHDA and CDR2 SQIVND (reference sequence). This CDR3 is CASSVGTGLQETQYF. CDR3 DNA: TGTGCCAGTAGTGTCGGGACAGGCCTCCAAGAGACCCAGTACTTC.

The CDR3 sequence is CASSEGLAGGPDTQYF. CDR3 sequence (DNA): TGTGCCAGCAGTGAAGGGCTAGCGGGGGGCCCAGATACGCAGTATTTT. The chain recombines TRBV6-4 with TRBJ2-3, with 11 nucleotides matching TRBD2. The trim removed 3 bases at V and 4 bases at J, leaving 6 bases unmatched. The CDR3 has 16 amino acids. From germline, CDR1 is MRHNA and CDR2 SNTAGT.

The gene calls are TRBV2 and TRBJ1-5; D might be TRBD1 (5 bases). CDR1 is SNHLY, CDR2 FYNNEI, per germline. The CDR3 length is 14 residues. Trimming pared 3 bases from V and 7 bases from J, leaving 13 bases between. CDR3 amino acids: CASSEGRVGQPQHF. DNA for the CDR3: TGTGCCAGCAGTGAGGGCAGGGTTGGGCAGCCCCAGCATTTT.

The rearrangement joins TRBV2 to TRBJ2-5; no clear D. The J call may be faulty, since TRBJ2-7 better matches the DNA end. The CDR3 spans 12 residues. The germline gives CDR1 SNHLY, CDR2 FYNNEI. Here the CDR3 DNA reads TGTGCCAGCAGTGATCTATCCTACGAGCAGTACTTC. Translated: CASSDLSYEQYF.

The chain carries TRBV11-2 and TRBJ2-3; 11 bases align to TRBD2. Germline V gene sequence: CDR1 SGHAT, CDR2 FQNNGV. This CDR3 has 16 residues. V lost 5 bases, J lost 4 bases, and 8 bases stayed unmatched. The CDR3 DNA follows: TGTGCCAGCAGCCTCCTACTAGCGGGGGTTTCAGATACGCAGTATTTT. It is translated as CASSLLLAGVSDTQYF.

The chain carries TRBV14 and TRBJ2-7; 7 positions match TRBD2. The V gene end was trimmed by 4 bases and the J gene end by 6 bases; junction bases not matched to a gene: 9. The germline V gene encodes CDR1 SGHDN and CDR2 FVKESK. The CDR3 has 14 residues. The chain's CDR3 is CASSLGLGFGEQYF. The CDR3 DNA reads TGTGCCAGCAGCCTTGGACTAGGGTTCGGCGAGCAGTACTTC. Combining the CDR3 with reference TRBV14 and TRBJ2-7 gives the whole variable domain EAGVTQFPSHSVIEKGQTVTLRCDPISGHDNLYWYRRVMGKEIKFLLHFVKESKQDESGMPNNRFLAERTGGTYSTLKVQPAELEDSGVYFCASSLGLGFGEQYFGPGTRLTVT.

The genes are TRBV28 and TRBJ2-3; D remains ambiguous. CDR3 length equals 15 residues. Trimming pared 6 bases from V and 2 bases from J, leaving 15 bases between. Germline CDR1 reads MDHEN; CDR2 reads SYDVKM. The CDR3 reads CASSDFGGFTDTQYF. The CDR3, as DNA: TGTGCCAGCAGCGACTTCGGCGGTTTCACAGATACGCAGTATTTT.

V and J are TRBV4-2 and TRBJ1-4; the match to TRBD1 covers 11 bases. CDR1 is LGHNA and CDR2 is YNFKEQ in the germline V gene. V lost 3 bases to trimming and J lost 7 bases; unmatched junction nucleotides: 10. The CDR3 is made up of 17 amino acids. In DNA form, the CDR3 reads TGTGCCAGCAGCCACGATTGGACAGGGGGCTTTAGTGAAAAACTGTTTTTT. It specifies CASSHDWTGGFSEKLFF.

The J gene is TRBJ2-7, the V gene TRBV5-1, with a possible D match to TRBD1 (6 bases). Germline values: CDR1 SGHRS, CDR2 YFSETQ. The CDR3 sequence is 11 residues long. V was clipped by 5 bases and J by 4 bases, with 7 bases between them. The CDR3 nucleotides are TGCGCCAGCAGAGGGGGATACGAGCAGTACTTC. It is translated as CASRGGYEQYF.

This chain connects TRBV11-2 to TRBJ2-7, with D tentatively TRBD2 (5 bases). V was pared by 5 bases and J by 2 bases, with 13 bases between. The CDR3 length is 14 residues. Per germline, CDR1 SGHAT and CDR2 FQNNGV. The CDR3 DNA is TGTGCCAGCAGCCCGTGGACTTCGGCCTACGAGCAGTACTTC. Amino acid sequence: CASSPWTSAYEQYF.

The V call is TRBV5-1, the J call TRBJ2-7; D is undetermined. Germline CDR1 is SGHRS and CDR2 is YFSETQ. The CDR3 runs to 15 residues. Trimming took off 2 bases at V and 1 base at J, with 13 bases between the two ends. CDR3 in amino acids: CASSFLLLPSYEQYF. The CDR3 bases are TGCGCCAGCAGCTTTCTATTACTGCCATCCTACGAGCAGTACTTC.

The V call is TRBV28, the J call TRBJ2-1; 10 bases match TRBD2. With 0 bases clipped from V and 13 bases from J, the junction kept 6 bases outside the gene matches. This CDR3 is built from 14 residues. Germline CDR1 reads MDHEN; CDR2 reads SYDVKM. The CDR3 DNA sequence: TGTGCCAGCAGTTTATGGGTAGCGGGGGGTTTTCAGTTCTTC. Translation: CASSLWVAGGFQFF.

The V call is TRBV19, the J call TRBJ1-4; D remains ambiguous. Trimming left V 5 bases short and J 2 bases short, with 12 bases between. Germline loops: CDR1 LNHDA, CDR2 SQIVND (reference sequence). The CDR3 is 15 residues long. The CDR3 nucleotides are TGTGCCAGTAGTCAAACCGGGTTCACTAATGAAAAACTGTTTTTT. It is translated as CASSQTGFTNEKLFF.

The chain joins TRBV7-9 to TRBJ1-2; the match to TRBD1 covers 7 bases. With V trimmed by 2 bases and J by 6 bases, 9 bases remained unmatched. The CDR3 spans 15 residues. Per the germline V gene, CDR1 is SEHNR and CDR2 is FQNEAQ (reference sequence). The CDR3 DNA sequence: TGTGCCAGCAGCTTACGTGGGCAGGGGGGCGATGGCTACACCTTC. Translation: CASSLRGQGGDGYTF. The full variable domain, with the rest looked up from reference TRBV7-9 and TRBJ1-2, is DTGVSQNPRHKITKRGQNVTFRCDPISEHNRLYWYRQTLGQGPEFLTYFQNEAQLEKSRLLSDRFSAERPKGSFSTLEIQRTEQGDSAMYLCASSLRGQGGDGYTFGSGTRLTVV.

J is TRBJ2-7 and V is TRBV20-1; tentatively, D is TRBD2 (5 bases). CDR3 size: 11 residues. Germline loops: CDR1 DFQATT, CDR2 SNEGSKA (reference sequence). The ends were cut back, 6 bases at V and 5 bases at J, with 11 bases in the middle. CDR3: CSAHWENEQYF. The CDR3 region has the DNA TGCAGTGCGCACTGGGAGAACGAGCAGTACTTC.

This clone has just a few counts. V and J are TRBV6-5 and TRBJ2-1, with D tentatively TRBD1 (5 bases). The V gene's germline CDR1 is MNHEY and CDR2 SVGAGI. Trimming removed 7 bases from V and 5 bases from J, with 12 bases in between. CDR3 length equals 13 residues. This CDR3 reads CASKGWGHNEQFF. The CDR3 DNA reads TGTGCCAGCAAAGGATGGGGCCACAATGAGCAGTTCTTC.

This sequence joins TRBV30 and TRBJ2-5, with 7 bases aligning to TRBD1. CDR3 length: 15 amino acids. Germline CDR1 is GTSNPN and CDR2 is SVGIG (reference sequence). Trimming at V came to 4 bases and at J to 3 bases, leaving 11 bases not matched to a gene. The CDR3 nucleotides read TGTGCCTGGAAAGGGGGCTCCCACCTTAAAGAGACCCAGTACTTC. The encoded protein is CAWKGGSHLKETQYF. The entire variable domain, with the rest obtained from reference TRBV30 and TRBJ2-5, is as follows: SQTIHQWPATLVQPVGSPLSLECTVEGTSNPNLYWYRQAAGRGLQLLFYSVGIGQISSEVPQNLSASRPQDRQFILSSKKLLLSDSGFYLCAWKGGSHLKETQYFGPGTRLLVL.

The rearrangement uses TRBV2 and TRBJ1-1; TRBD1 agrees at 7 bases. The CDR3 has 15 residues. After removal of 5 bases from V and 0 bases from J, the junction contained 6 bases not matched to a gene. CDR1 and CDR2 from the germline V gene are SNHLY and FYNNEI. The CDR3: CASSRQGPMNTEAFF. CDR3 DNA: TGTGCCAGCAGTAGACAGGGCCCGATGAACACTGAAGCTTTCTTT. The full variable domain, with the rest looked up from reference TRBV2 and TRBJ1-1, is EPEVTQTPSHQVTQMGQEVILRCVPISNHLYFYWYRQILGQKVEFLVSFYNNEISEKSEIFDDQFSVERPDGSNFTLKIRSTKLEDSAMYFCASSRQGPMNTEAFFGQGTRLTVV.

The V gene is TRBV5-4, the J gene TRBJ1-3; tentatively, D is TRBD1 (6 bases). V lost 1 base, J lost 0 bases, and 8 bases lay in between. The length of the CDR3 is 15 residues. Germline V lookup: CDR1 SGHNT, CDR2 YYREEE (reference sequence). CDR3 protein: CASSLLGGSGNTIYF. Written as DNA, the CDR3 is TGTGCCAGCAGCTTGCTAGGGGGCTCTGGAAACACCATATATTTT.

Points on this clone: The identical CDR3 is also encoded by other nucleotide sequences in the sample. This chain connects TRBV5-6 to TRBJ1-2; 12 nucleotides line up with TRBD1. CDR1 is SGHDT and CDR2 is YYEEEE in the germline V gene. The CDR3 is 15 amino acids. V was pared by 4 bases and J by 5 bases, with 6 bases of the junction left unmatched. In DNA, the CDR3 is TGTGCCAGCAGCCTGGGACAGGGGGCGCGATATGGCTACACCTTC. Its protein is CASSLGQGARYGYTF.

This clone came up a few times. V usage is TRBV20-1 and J usage is TRBJ2-1; 7 positions agree with TRBD1. Germline V gene lookup returns CDR1 DFQATT and CDR2 SNEGSKA (reference sequence). V shed 3 bases, J shed 13 bases, and the junction held 6 bases outside the gene matches. The CDR3 loop spans 11 amino acids. The CDR3 DNA follows: TGCAGTGCTAGTAATCGGACAGGACAGTTCTTC. Translated, it gives CSASNRTGQFF.